What follows is one T cell receptor beta chain and its context. Its antigen is not identified. Germline V gene sequence: CDR1 SNHLY, CDR2 FYNNEI. This CDR3 is built from 13 residues. V lost 7 bases, J lost 0 bases, and 9 bases lay in between. The treatment was: roughly 10-day PBMC culture with coronavirus spike peptide pools or control peptides (ViraFEST assay). The unexposed donor provided CD4+ T cells, which were taken before the COVID-19 pandemic (2011-2018). Before TCRs were sequenced, ViraFEST expanded antigen-specific T cells with peptide pools. Cultured CD4+ T cells had their DNA profiled by the Oncomine TCR Beta short-read assay. TCRdb ran MiXCR on the PCR reads and lists one entry per CDR3 protein. The repertoire consists of several thousand distinct CDR3 sequences, with about 34% occurring once and the leading ten covering less than 30%. This record belongs to a study of vaccination and CD4 T cells after COVID-19. Background on the study: With a range of 35 to 161, the median interval from diagnosis to drawing post-COVID samples was around 93 days.

General observations from the study: The median number of SARS-CoV-2-reactive clonotypes increased from roughly 21 to 40, a change that did not reach significance.

The sequence came from a human donor in good health. The specimen was CD4+ T cells from blood, cultured in vitro. The chain couples TRBV2 to TRBJ1-1; a weak D match, TRBD1 (5 bases). CDR3 in DNA: TGTGCCAGCATCTTGGACATGAACACTGAAGCTTTCTTT. It specifies CASILDMNTEAFF.